The 29 T cell receptor beta chains reported below all come from one sample, sequenced in a study of cytomegalovirus exposure and HLA in healthy donors. Both 60 Vbeta primers and 13 Jbeta primers went into the PCR. Sequencing was performed with immunoSEQ multiplex PCR; in TCRdb, only in-frame clones are kept and a portion is missing. Here the sample spans hundreds of thousands of clones, about 80% being singletons. The sequenced sample was PBMCs. The receptors were gathered from a male donor in good health and CMV-seronegative.

The chain employs TRBV27 and TRBJ2-7, with TRBD2 matching 8 bases. Germline V gene sequence: CDR1 MNHEY, CDR2 SMNVEV (reference sequence). The CDR3 has 16 amino acids. Trimming removed 3 bases from V and 1 base from J; junction bases left unmatched: 8. The CDR3 loop reads CASSFRAGAQSYEQYF. CDR3 coding DNA: TGTGCCAGCAGTTTCCGAGCGGGAGCGCAATCCTACGAGCAGTACTTC.

This clone was counted between two and nine times. This chain connects TRBV6-5 to TRBJ1-1; the D gene is possibly TRBD1 (5 bases). Germline V gene sequence: CDR1 MNHEY, CDR2 SVGAGI. V was pared by 9 bases and J by 0 bases, with 11 bases between. The CDR3 loop spans 13 amino acids. The CDR3 bases are TGTGCCAGTTCGACAGCCATGAACACTGAAGCTTTCTTT. Its protein is CASSTAMNTEAFF.

This chain joins TRBV30 and TRBJ1-6; TRBD1 matches at 9 bases. CDR3 length: 18 amino acids. In germline, CDR1 is GTSNPN, CDR2 SVGIG (reference sequence). V lost 4 bases, J lost 0 bases, and 10 bases stayed unmatched. As DNA, the CDR3 is TGTGCCTGGACGGTAGGGCGGGACAGGGTCTCCTATAATTCACCCCTCCACTTT. It specifies CAWTVGRDRVSYNSPLHF. Using reference TRBV30 and TRBJ1-6 for the parts outside the CDR3, the full variable domain is SQTIHQWPATLVQPVGSPLSLECTVEGTSNPNLYWYRQAAGRGLQLLFYSVGIGQISSEVPQNLSASRPQDRQFILSSKKLLLSDSGFYLCAWTVGRDRVSYNSPLHFGNGTRLTVT.

In its sample, this clone was seen a few times. For the CDR3, the DNA is TGTGCCAGCGCCCTTGGGGGACAGTTTATAGATGAGCAGTTCTTC. This codes for CASALGGQFIDEQFF. The J gene is TRBJ2-1, the V gene TRBV28, with 7 positions matching TRBD1. Germline loops: CDR1 MDHEN, CDR2 SYDVKM. The CDR3 has 15 residues. With V trimmed by 8 bases and J by 8 bases, 15 bases remained unmatched.

This chain connects TRBV9 to TRBJ2-2; D remains ambiguous. The V end lost 3 bases, the J end lost 3 bases, and 9 bases lay between the germline ends. This CDR3 is 14 amino acids long. The germline V gene has CDR1 SGDLS and CDR2 YYNGEE. CDR3 sequence (DNA): TGTGCCAGCAGCGCCATGAGCCACACCGGGGAGCTGTTTTTT. It is translated as CASSAMSHTGELFF. The complete variable domain, with remaining parts taken from reference TRBV9 and TRBJ2-2, reads DSGVTQTPKHLITATGQRVTLRCSPRSGDLSVYWYQQSLDQGLQFLIQYYNGEERAKGNILERFSAQQFPDLHSELNLSSLELGDSALYFCASSAMSHTGELFFGEGSRLTVL.

The CDR3 protein is CASSFRTAYEQYF. Written as DNA, the CDR3 is TGTGCCAGCAGTTTCCGGACAGCCTACGAGCAGTACTTC. The chain carries TRBV27 and TRBJ2-7, with a possible D match to TRBD1 (6 bases). The germline V and J ends were trimmed by 3 bases and 2 bases, with 8 bases remaining between them. There are 13 residues in the CDR3. Germline V gene sequence: CDR1 MNHEY, CDR2 SMNVEV (reference sequence).

This sequence joins TRBV7-6 and TRBJ2-5, with a weak D call TRBD2 (6 bases). V shed 5 bases and J shed 5 bases, with 15 bases lying between them. This CDR3 region has 14 residues. Germline V lookup: CDR1 SGHVS, CDR2 FNYEAQ. The CDR3 sequence: CASSPRRGGETQYF. CDR3 nucleotides: TGTGCCAGCAGCCCGAGGAGGGGCGGGGAGACCCAGTACTTC.

V is TRBV2 and J is TRBJ2-4, with a tentative D call TRBD1 (5 bases). Germline V gene lookup returns CDR1 SNHLY and CDR2 FYNNEI. This CDR3 contains 14 residues. Deletions cut 3 bases from V and 3 bases from J, with 9 bases between. This chain's CDR3 is CASSDQRGKNIQYF. CDR3 in DNA: TGTGCCAGCAGTGACCAAAGGGGCAAAAACATTCAGTACTTC. Based on the CDR3 plus reference TRBV2 and TRBJ2-4, the full variable domain is EPEVTQTPSHQVTQMGQEVILRCVPISNHLYFYWYRQILGQKVEFLVSFYNNEISEKSEIFDDQFSVERPDGSNFTLKIRSTKLEDSAMYFCASSDQRGKNIQYFGAGTRLSVL.

The chain couples TRBV4-2 to TRBJ2-5; TRBD1 matches at 9 bases. The germline V gene encodes CDR1 LGHNA and CDR2 YNFKEQ. V gave up 1 base and J gave up 5 bases; unmatched junction bases: 5. This CDR3 has 15 amino acids. CDR3 nucleotides: TGTGCCAGCAGCCAAGTTGACAGGGGGATTGAGACCCAGTACTTC. Translation: CASSQVDRGIETQYF.

The gene calls are TRBV30 and TRBJ1-3; no definite D call. V was shortened by 4 bases and J by 2 bases, with 9 bases between the two germline ends. The CDR3 totals 13 residues. The germline gives CDR1 GTSNPN, CDR2 SVGIG (reference sequence). The CDR3 coding sequence is TGTGCCTGGAAATACAAAGCTGGAAACACCATATATTTT. It encodes CAWKYKAGNTIYF.

The CDR3 loop is CASSPAILRREAFF. The CDR3 region has the DNA TGTGCCAGCAGCCCGGCTATACTGAGGCGCGAAGCTTTCTTT. This sequence joins TRBV5-6 and TRBJ1-1; no definite D call. The CDR3 totals 14 residues. Germline loops: CDR1 SGHDT, CDR2 YYEEEE. The V and J ends lost 4 bases and 8 bases respectively, with 18 bases between them.

This clone was detected a few times. This rearrangement joins TRBV29-1 to TRBJ2-2; 7 positions match TRBD2. J gave up 6 bases and V 5 bases, and 6 bases lay outside the gene matches. Germline lookup yields CDR1 SQVTM and CDR2 ANQGSEA. The CDR3 spans 13 residues. As DNA, the CDR3 is TGCAGCGTTAGCGGGGTTATGGCCGGGGAGCTGTTTTTT. It encodes CSVSGVMAGELFF.

V and J are TRBV7-2 and TRBJ2-5; D ambiguous. V was shortened by 2 bases and J by 2 bases, with 12 bases between the two germline ends. Germline V gene data show CDR1 as SGHTA and CDR2 as FQGNSA. The CDR3 totals 15 residues. The DNA of the CDR3 is TGTGCCAGCAGCTTACGGTCCCTACCTCAAGAGACCCAGTACTTC. It translates to CASSLRSLPQETQYF.

Comment on this clone: The junction departs from the called germline gene at one end, perhaps through a read error. The chain's CDR3 is CSSSIRQGSMNTEAFF. The CDR3 nucleotides read TGTTCCAGCAGCATAAGACAGGGGAGTATGAACACTGAAGCTTTCTTT. The chain couples TRBV7-9 to TRBJ1-1; 8 nucleotides line up with TRBD1. The CDR3 is 16 residues long. Per the germline V gene, CDR1 is SEHNR and CDR2 is FQNEAQ (reference sequence).

The chain joins TRBV11-1 to TRBJ1-1, with no clear D. The V end lost 3 bases, the J end lost 2 bases, and 13 bases lay between the germline ends. The CDR3 spans 15 residues. CDR1 and CDR2 (germline): SGHAT, FQDESV (reference sequence). The CDR3 loop is CASSLGGSSNTEAFF. CDR3 coding DNA: TGTGCCAGCAGCTTGGGTGGGAGCTCTAACACTGAAGCTTTCTTT.

The V gene is TRBV4-1, the J gene TRBJ1-6, with unresolved D. CDR3 size: 14 residues. V gave up 4 bases and J gave up 8 bases, with 12 bases separating them. In germline, CDR1 is MGHRA, CDR2 YSYEKL. CDR3 sequence (DNA): TGCGCCAGCAGCCGGGTCACGGAGCATTCACCCCTCCACTTT. Translation gives CASSRVTEHSPLHF.

The rearrangement uses TRBV7-9 and TRBJ2-7; D is undetermined. The germline gives CDR1 SEHNR, CDR2 FQNEAQ (reference sequence). Trimming cost V 5 bases and J 4 bases, with 9 bases left between them. The CDR3 runs to 12 residues. The CDR3: CASSRDGYEQYF. The DNA for the CDR3 is TGTGCCAGCAGCCGCGACGGGTACGAGCAGTACTTC.

The chain carries TRBV6-1 and TRBJ1-1; no clear D gene. V lost 0 bases and J 8 bases, leaving 16 bases between the germline ends. CDR3 length: 15 amino acids. The germline gives CDR1 MNHNS, CDR2 SASEGT. The CDR3 here is CASSEAAARRGEAFF. In DNA, the CDR3 is TGTGCCAGCAGTGAAGCGGCAGCGCGACGAGGAGAAGCTTTCTTT.

The J gene is TRBJ1-5, the V gene TRBV5-6; tentatively, D is TRBD1 (6 bases). Germline assignment: CDR1 SGHDT and CDR2 YYEEEE. The CDR3 runs 16 residues. V was cut by 4 bases and J by 0 bases, with 14 bases left in between. The CDR3 is CASSREGGYSNQPQHF. The CDR3 DNA reads TGTGCCAGCAGCAGGGAAGGGGGTTATAGCAATCAGCCCCAGCATTTT.

The chain couples TRBV5-1 to TRBJ2-1; 8 bases map to TRBD1. The CDR3 runs 15 residues. V lost 0 bases to trimming and J lost 4 bases; unmatched junction nucleotides: 3. CDR1 and CDR2 from the germline V gene are SGHRS and YFSETQ. The CDR3, as DNA: TGCGCCAGCAGCTTGGGCTGGACAGGGTACAATGAGCAGTTCTTC. As protein: CASSLGWTGYNEQFF. Filled out from reference TRBV5-1 and TRBJ2-1, the complete variable domain reads KAGVTQTPRYLIKTRGQQVTLSCSPISGHRSVSWYQQTPGQGLQFLFEYFSETQRNKGNFPGRFSGRQFSNSRSEMNVSTLELGDSALYLCASSLGWTGYNEQFFGPGTRLTVL.

The chain couples TRBV7-2 to TRBJ1-5, with 7 bases fitting TRBD1. Germline V gives CDR1 SGHTA, CDR2 FQGNSA. This CDR3 comprises 16 residues. J lost 1 base, V lost 2 bases, and 5 bases had no gene match. The CDR3 loop is CASSLWAGGSNQPQHF. CDR3 bases: TGTGCCAGCAGCTTATGGGCAGGGGGAAGCAATCAGCCCCAGCATTTT.

Details on this clone: Without the conserved terminal phenylalanine or tryptophan, this CDR3 likely stems from a read error. The J gene is TRBJ1-1, the V gene TRBV2; D gene uncertain. The CDR3 covers 16 residues. In germline, CDR1 is SNHLY, CDR2 FYNNEI. V shed 0 bases and J shed 5 bases, with 16 bases lying between them. The CDR3, as DNA: TGTGCCAGCAGTGAAGCGGGTGGTGCAGGAGGGACTGAAGCTTTCCTT. Residues: CASSEAGGAGGTEAFL.

Comments on this clone: Other DNA sequences of this sample code for an identical CDR3. In DNA form, the CDR3 reads TGTGCCAGCAGTTTTTCGGGACTGGCTAACGAGCAGTACTTC. Residues: CASSFSGLANEQYF. V gene TRBV27 combines with J gene TRBJ2-7; D may be TRBD2 (6 bases). The CDR3 consists of 14 residues. V was shortened by 3 bases and J by 5 bases, with 14 bases between the two germline ends. Germline V gene sequence: CDR1 MNHEY, CDR2 SMNVEV (reference sequence).

J is TRBJ2-7 and V is TRBV4-3; 8 nucleotides agree with TRBD1. The CDR3 is made up of 14 amino acids. The V gene's germline CDR1 is LGHNA and CDR2 YSLEER. V was clipped by 3 bases and J by 6 bases; unmatched bases: 7. The CDR3 sequence is CASSHTGTGLEQYF. The CDR3 DNA reads as TGCGCCAGCAGCCATACCGGGACAGGTCTCGAGCAGTACTTC.

This rearrangement joins TRBV27 to TRBJ1-1, with 8 nucleotides matching TRBD1. CDR1 is MNHEY, CDR2 SMNVEV, per germline (reference sequence). The V segment lost 4 bases and the J segment 0 bases; nucleotides outside the gene matches: 1. The CDR3 spans 14 residues. The CDR3 reads CASSWTGMNTEAFF. DNA for the CDR3: TGTGCCAGCAGTTGGACAGGGATGAACACTGAAGCTTTCTTT.

V usage is TRBV14 and J usage is TRBJ2-1; 14 positions agree with TRBD2. The CDR3 runs 15 residues. V gave up 4 bases and J gave up 9 bases; unmatched junction bases: 5. Germline lookup yields CDR1 SGHDN and CDR2 FVKESK. The DNA of the CDR3 is TGTGCCAGCAGCCGGGGACTAGCGGGAGAAAGTGAGCAGTTCTTC. Translated: CASSRGLAGESEQFF.

The rearrangement uses TRBV18 and TRBJ2-7; the match to TRBD2 covers 14 bases. V shed 3 bases, J shed 5 bases, and the junction held 12 bases outside the gene matches. The CDR3 length is 18 residues. CDR1 is KGHSH and CDR2 is LQKENI in the germline V gene. This CDR3 reads CASSPLGTSGSIGNEQYF. CDR3 in DNA: TGTGCCAGCTCACCTCTAGGGACTAGCGGGAGCATTGGCAACGAGCAGTACTTC.

The V gene is TRBV6-4, the J gene TRBJ2-3; 7 bases fit TRBD2. V dropped 2 bases and J dropped 6; count of bases not matched to a gene: 8. Per germline, CDR1 MRHNA and CDR2 SNTAGT. This CDR3 has 15 residues. The CDR3 loop is CASSDRAGESDTQYF. CDR3 coding DNA: TGTGCCAGCAGTGACCGGGCGGGAGAGTCGGATACGCAGTATTTT.

V and J are TRBV30 and TRBJ1-1, with 8 bases that match TRBD1. The germline V gene has CDR1 GTSNPN and CDR2 SVGIG (reference sequence). Losses at the gene ends were 1 base for V and 1 base for J; bases not matched to a gene: 5. The CDR3 contains 15 residues. CDR3 coding DNA: TGTGCCTGGAGTGCCCGAACAGGGGGGAACACTGAAGCTTTCTTT. Its protein product is CAWSARTGGNTEAFF.